Listed below are T cell receptor beta chains from one sample, sequenced in a study of CD8+CD57+ T cells in acquired aplastic anemia. TCRdb recomputed calls from the reads with MiXCR, one row per CDR3 protein. The table includes 200,000 or so distinct CDR3 sequences, 48% detected once. The sequenced sample was sorted CD4+, CD8+, or CD8+CD57+ T cells (not recorded which) from PBMCs. The receptor set was obtained from a human donor with aplastic anemia. Each CDR3 is given with its conserved first and last residue. A D gene is named only where the DNA matches it firmly. The size field is filled for only some rows; it gives once, few, many or a size class.

d_gene: TRBD2; abundance: NA; v_gene: TRBV11-2; j_gene: TRBJ2-1; CDR3aa: CASSLWREANEQFF; CDR3nt: TGTGCCAGCAGCTTATGGCGGGAGGCCAATGAGCAGTTCTTC
d_gene: NA; abundance: once; v_gene: TRBV2; j_gene: TRBJ2-7; CDR3aa: CASSPQGRSYEQYF; CDR3nt: TGTGCCAGCAGCCCCCAGGGGCGCTCCTACGAGCAGTACTTC
d_gene: NA; abundance: many; v_gene: TRBV19; j_gene: TRBJ2-7; CDR3aa: CASSIGAARGYEQYF; CDR3nt: TGTGCCAGTAGTATCGGAGCCGCCAGGGGCTACGAGCAGTACTTC
d_gene: NA; abundance: NA; v_gene: TRBV14; j_gene: TRBJ2-2; CDR3aa: CARGRVGASTGELFF; CDR3nt: TGTGCTAGAGGGCGGGTCGGGGCGAGCACCGGGGAGCTGTTTTTT
d_gene: NA; abundance: many; v_gene: TRBV29-1; j_gene: TRBJ2-1; CDR3aa: CSVGGRGNEQFF; CDR3nt: TGCAGCGTTGGGGGCAGGGGCAATGAGCAGTTCTTC
d_gene: TRBD2; abundance: NA; v_gene: TRBV10-3; j_gene: TRBJ2-7; CDR3aa: CATSIRGDEQYF; CDR3nt: TGTGCCACCAGTATACGGGGGGACGAGCAGTACTTC
d_gene: TRBD2; abundance: NA; v_gene: TRBV10-3; j_gene: TRBJ2-7; CDR3aa: CASSLILGLAQYF; CDR3nt: TGTGCCAGCAGTTTGATACTGGGACTAGCGCAGTACTTC
d_gene: NA; abundance: many; v_gene: TRBV12-3/TRBV12-4; j_gene: TRBJ2-6; CDR3aa: CASSAHPGTPGANVLTF; CDR3nt: TGTGCCAGCAGTGCCCACCCCGGGACACCTGGGGCCAACGTCCTGACTTTC
d_gene: TRBD1; abundance: NA; v_gene: TRBV12-5; j_gene: TRBJ1-4; CDR3aa: CASGLAGQRNEKLFF; CDR3nt: TGTGCTAGTGGTTTGGCGGGACAGAGAAATGAAAAACTGTTTTTT
d_gene: NA; abundance: NA; v_gene: TRBV20-1; j_gene: TRBJ1-2; CDR3aa: CSARVTQGYGYTF; CDR3nt: TGCAGTGCTAGGGTGACACAGGGTTATGGCTACACCTTC
d_gene: TRBD2; abundance: NA; v_gene: TRBV29-1; j_gene: TRBJ2-1; CDR3aa: CSVEGGGGYNEQFF; CDR3nt: TGCAGCGTTGAAGGGGGGGGTGGGTACAATGAGCAGTTCTTC
d_gene: TRBD2; abundance: NA; v_gene: TRBV15; j_gene: TRBJ2-7; CDR3aa: CATSGIAGGLSYEQYF; CDR3nt: TGTGCCACCAGCGGAATAGCGGGAGGGCTGTCCTACGAGCAGTACTTC
d_gene: NA; abundance: NA; v_gene: TRBV30; j_gene: TRBJ1-2; CDR3aa: CAWTLPTSHYTF; CDR3nt: TGTGCCTGGACCCTACCCACAAGTCACTACACCTTC
d_gene: NA; abundance: NA; v_gene: TRBV10-3; j_gene: TRBJ2-7; CDR3aa: CAISGGQRRVEQYF; CDR3nt: TGTGCCATCAGTGGCGGTCAGCGAAGGGTCGAGCAGTACTTC
d_gene: TRBD2; abundance: many; v_gene: TRBV20-1; j_gene: TRBJ2-3; CDR3aa: CSAREAGGRVTDTQYF; CDR3nt: TGCAGTGCTAGAGAGGCGGGCGGGAGGGTCACAGATACGCAGTATTTT
d_gene: NA; abundance: NA; v_gene: TRBV24-1; j_gene: TRBJ2-7; CDR3aa: CATTRWVGPGRLEQYF; CDR3nt: TGTGCCACCACGCGTTGGGTAGGACCGGGGAGACTCGAGCAGTACTTC
d_gene: NA; abundance: NA; v_gene: TRBV20-1; j_gene: TRBJ1-1; CDR3aa: CSPYVAAGGGAFF; CDR3nt: TGCAGCCCATATGTGGCCGCCGGCGGAGGGGCTTTCTTT
d_gene: NA; abundance: NA; v_gene: TRBV2; j_gene: TRBJ2-3; CDR3aa: CASGLEAMRTDTQYF; CDR3nt: TGTGCCAGCGGACTGGAGGCTATGAGGACAGATACGCAGTATTTT
d_gene: TRBD1; abundance: NA; v_gene: TRBV25-1; j_gene: TRBJ2-1; CDR3aa: CASSSRQGYNEQFF; CDR3nt: TGTGCCAGCAGTTCAAGACAGGGCTACAATGAGCAGTTCTTC
d_gene: TRBD1; abundance: many; v_gene: TRBV24-1; j_gene: TRBJ1-5; CDR3aa: CATSDRQGHQPQHF; CDR3nt: TGTGCCACCAGTGATCGACAGGGACATCAGCCCCAGCATTTT
d_gene: TRBD2; abundance: NA; v_gene: TRBV10-2; j_gene: TRBJ2-7; CDR3aa: CASSEGTSGCYEQYF; CDR3nt: TGCGCCAGCAGTGAGGGGACTAGCGGTTGTTACGAGCAGTACTTC
d_gene: NA; abundance: NA; v_gene: TRBV29-1; j_gene: TRBJ2-5; CDR3aa: CSVESSAGETQYF; CDR3nt: TGCAGCGTTGAATCGAGCGCGGGAGAGACCCAGTACTTC
d_gene: NA; abundance: many; v_gene: TRBV7-6; j_gene: TRBJ2-5; CDR3aa: CASSSPRETQYF; CDR3nt: TGTGCCAGCAGCTCCCCCCGGGAGACCCAGTACTTC
d_gene: TRBD2; abundance: NA; v_gene: TRBV10-3; j_gene: TRBJ2-1; CDR3aa: CAISESVAGQNEQFF; CDR3nt: TGTGCCATCAGTGAGTCCGTAGCGGGGCAGAATGAGCAGTTCTTC
d_gene: NA; abundance: NA; v_gene: TRBV11-2; j_gene: TRBJ2-6; CDR3aa: CASRGVPGLCSGANVLTF; CDR3nt: TGTGCCAGCAGGGGAGTCCCCGGGCTGTGCTCTGGGGCCAACGTCCTGACTTTC
d_gene: NA; abundance: once; v_gene: TRBV19; j_gene: TRBJ1-5; CDR3aa: CASSSNGGAGQPQHF; CDR3nt: TGTGCCAGTAGCTCCAACGGGGGCGCGGGGCAGCCCCAGCATTTT
d_gene: NA; abundance: many; v_gene: TRBV4-1; j_gene: TRBJ2-5; CDR3aa: CASSQDRDSPVGTQYF; CDR3nt: TGCGCCAGCAGCCAAGATCGGGACTCCCCGGTGGGGACCCAGTACTTC
d_gene: NA; abundance: many; v_gene: TRBV11-3; j_gene: TRBJ2-4; CDR3aa: CASSLGLGANIQYF; CDR3nt: TGTGCCAGCAGCTTAGGCCTAGGAGCGAACATTCAGTACTTC
d_gene: TRBD1; abundance: few; v_gene: TRBV7-6; j_gene: TRBJ1-2; CDR3aa: CASSPEETGGVGYTF; CDR3nt: TGTGCCAGCAGCCCCGAGGAGACAGGGGGCGTTGGCTACACCTTC
d_gene: TRBD2; abundance: NA; v_gene: TRBV7-9; j_gene: TRBJ2-5; CDR3aa: CASGRAGIETQYF; CDR3nt: TGTGCCAGCGGGAGGGCAGGGATAGAGACCCAGTACTTC
d_gene: TRBD1; abundance: NA; v_gene: TRBV19; j_gene: TRBJ1-6; CDR3aa: CASRGQGGSNSPLHF; CDR3nt: TGTGCCAGTAGGGGACAGGGGGGCTCTAATTCACCCCTCCACTTT
d_gene: TRBD1; abundance: once; v_gene: TRBV7-9; j_gene: TRBJ1-1; CDR3aa: CASSRDSGTEAFF; CDR3nt: TGTGCCAGCAGCAGGGACAGCGGCACTGAAGCTTTCTTT
d_gene: NA; abundance: many; v_gene: TRBV20-1; j_gene: TRBJ2-3; CDR3aa: CSVSNGYGDTQYF; CDR3nt: TGCAGTGTCAGCAATGGTTACGGGGATACGCAGTATTTT
d_gene: TRBD2; abundance: many; v_gene: TRBV7-9; j_gene: TRBJ2-7; CDR3aa: CASSPIGAGGFYEQYF; CDR3nt: TGTGCCAGCAGCCCTATCGGAGCGGGAGGCTTCTACGAGCAGTACTTC
d_gene: NA; abundance: many; v_gene: TRBV5-6; j_gene: TRBJ1-5; CDR3aa: CASSLGAGTQPQHF; CDR3nt: TGTGCCAGCAGCTTGGGTGCGGGGACCCAGCCCCAGCATTTT
d_gene: NA; abundance: NA; v_gene: TRBV19; j_gene: TRBJ2-7; CDR3aa: CASSTQGQRTYEQYF; CDR3nt: TGTGCCAGTAGTACTCAGGGTCAGAGGACCTACGAGCAGTACTTC
d_gene: NA; abundance: NA; v_gene: TRBV19; j_gene: TRBJ1-5; CDR3aa: CASKFRGSQPQHF; CDR3nt: TGTGCCAGTAAGTTTCGTGGGTCTCAGCCCCAGCATTTT
d_gene: TRBD1; abundance: few; v_gene: TRBV10-3; j_gene: TRBJ1-6; CDR3aa: CAISADRVLNSPLHF; CDR3nt: TGTGCCATCAGTGCTGACAGGGTACTTAATTCACCCCTCCACTTT
d_gene: NA; abundance: once; v_gene: TRBV2; j_gene: TRBJ1-6; CDR3aa: CASRTVFNPPLHF; CDR3nt: TGTGCCAGCCGGACAGTTTTTAATCCGCCCCTCCACTTT
d_gene: NA; abundance: NA; v_gene: TRBV7-3; j_gene: TRBJ2-1; CDR3aa: CASSGGDGDQNEQFF; CDR3nt: TGTGCCAGCAGCGGAGGGGATGGTGATCAGAATGAGCAGTTCTTC
d_gene: TRBD1; abundance: many; v_gene: TRBV6-1; j_gene: TRBJ1-2; CDR3aa: CASSPTGGDYGYTF; CDR3nt: TGTGCCAGCAGTCCTACAGGGGGCGACTATGGCTACACCTTC
d_gene: NA; abundance: NA; v_gene: TRBV20-1; j_gene: TRBJ1-4; CDR3aa: CSATRRSEKLFF; CDR3nt: TGCAGTGCGACCAGGAGGTCTGAAAAACTGTTTTTT
d_gene: TRBD1; abundance: NA; v_gene: TRBV19; j_gene: TRBJ1-2; CDR3aa: CASSQTGERHGYTF; CDR3nt: TGTGCCAGTAGTCAGACAGGGGAGAGGCATGGCTACACCTTC
d_gene: NA; abundance: NA; v_gene: TRBV10-3; j_gene: TRBJ1-2; CDR3aa: CAISESLQYGYTF; CDR3nt: TGTGCCATCAGTGAGTCGTTGCAGTATGGCTACACCTTC
d_gene: NA; abundance: many; v_gene: TRBV20-1; j_gene: TRBJ2-1; CDR3aa: CSARPTTNEQFF; CDR3nt: TGCAGTGCCCGCCCCACCACCAATGAGCAGTTCTTC
d_gene: NA; abundance: few; v_gene: TRBV25-1; j_gene: TRBJ2-7; CDR3aa: CASSDLDPANRDRGYEQYF; CDR3nt: TGTGCCAGCAGTGACTTGGACCCCGCGAACAGGGATCGAGGCTACGAGCAGTACTTC
d_gene: NA; abundance: NA; v_gene: TRBV7-9; j_gene: TRBJ2-3; CDR3aa: CASSSGAGTDTQYF; CDR3nt: TGTGCCAGCAGCTCAGGGGCCGGCACAGATACGCAGTATTTT
d_gene: NA; abundance: NA; v_gene: TRBV28; j_gene: TRBJ1-1; CDR3aa: CASIPSRNTEAFF; CDR3nt: TGTGCCAGCATCCCCTCTAGGAACACTGAAGCTTTCTTT
d_gene: TRBD1; abundance: many; v_gene: TRBV24-1; j_gene: TRBJ2-7; CDR3aa: CATSDSGQVSSYEQYF; CDR3nt: TGTGCCACCAGTGATTCCGGACAGGTTTCCTCCTACGAGCAGTACTTC
d_gene: NA; abundance: NA; v_gene: TRBV5-6; j_gene: TRBJ2-5; CDR3aa: CASLGQRGETQYF; CDR3nt: TGTGCCAGCCTCGGACAGCGGGGAGAGACCCAGTACTTC
d_gene: NA; abundance: many; v_gene: TRBV11-3; j_gene: TRBJ2-1; CDR3aa: CASSLRQAVRATYNEQFF; CDR3nt: TGTGCCAGCAGCTTGCGACAGGCGGTAAGGGCGACCTACAATGAGCAGTTCTTC
d_gene: NA; abundance: many; v_gene: TRBV5-1; j_gene: TRBJ2-1; CDR3aa: CASSFSPIGTNEQFF; CDR3nt: TGCGCCAGCAGCTTCTCCCCCATTGGGACCAATGAGCAGTTCTTC
d_gene: NA; abundance: NA; v_gene: TRBV24-1; j_gene: TRBJ1-5; CDR3aa: CATSDTGQNQPQHF; CDR3nt: TGTGCCACCAGTGATACAGGCCAAAATCAGCCCCAGCATTTT
d_gene: NA; abundance: many; v_gene: TRBV20-1; j_gene: TRBJ2-2; CDR3aa: CSASGSGTGELFF; CDR3nt: TGCAGTGCTAGCGGGAGCGGCACCGGGGAGCTGTTTTTT
d_gene: TRBD2; abundance: NA; v_gene: TRBV19; j_gene: TRBJ2-7; CDR3aa: CASSAAGVSYEQYF; CDR3nt: TGTGCCAGTAGTGCCGCGGGAGTAAGCTACGAGCAGTACTTC
d_gene: NA; abundance: NA; v_gene: TRBV7-8; j_gene: TRBJ2-7; CDR3aa: CASSLVLTGAKVEQYF; CDR3nt: TGTGCCAGCAGCTTAGTTTTAACGGGGGCCAAGGTCGAGCAGTACTTC
d_gene: NA; abundance: NA; v_gene: TRBV6-1; j_gene: TRBJ2-1; CDR3aa: CASSPTGGEYNEQFF; CDR3nt: TGTGCAAGCAGTCCGACGGGGGGCGAGTACAATGAGCAGTTCTTC